These 9 T cell receptor beta chains were sequenced from one sample in a study of tumor-infiltrating lymphocytes in primary liver carcinoma. Out of unsorted whole blood came the blood RNA, and germline DNA was extracted as well. TCR beta cDNA was prepared out of around 460 ng total RNA by means of a constant-region primer. Libraries for TCR beta were built through three nested multiplex PCR rounds, which together made up a slightly modified ARM-PCR procedure. Primers for the first two PCR rounds were TRBV1-TRBV30 forward primers and a C-beta reverse primer (about 10 cycles per round). In TCRdb, the multiplex PCR reads were re-called with MiXCR into one record per CDR3 protein. Among 300,000 to 400,000 distinct CDR3 sequences listed, about 61% were seen once. The sequenced sample consisted of peripheral blood. The receptors originated from a man aged 35-49 years with primary liver carcinoma and hepatitis B virus infection.

As to this clonotype: Given the absence of the conserved phenylalanine or tryptophan at the CDR3 end, a read error is likely. The chain combines TRBV11-1 with TRBJ2-1, with 12 nucleotides matching TRBD2. V lost 8 bases and J lost 3; bases outside the gene matches: 11. This CDR3 comprises 17 residues. The germline gives CDR1 SGHAT, CDR2 FQDESV (reference sequence). The CDR3 DNA follows: TGTGCCAGCCGCAAGAGGACTAGCGGGACATTCTACAATGAGCAGTTCTTG. The encoded protein is CASRKRTSGTFYNEQFL.

Turning to this clonotype: One end of the junction does not line up with germline, which may come from a read error. The V call is TRBV5-6, the J call TRBJ2-3; D may match TRBD1 or TRBD2 (6 bases each). This CDR3 has 14 residues. Per germline, CDR1 SGHDT and CDR2 YYEEEE. CDR3 region: CASSLSGEVDTQYF. CDR3 nucleotide sequence: TGTGCCAGCAGCTTGTCAGGGGAGGTAGATACTCAGTATTTT.

As concerns this clonotype: A read error may produce the germline difference seen at one junction end. The J gene is TRBJ1-3, the V gene TRBV6-2 or TRBV6-3; D might be TRBD1 (5 bases). CDR1 MNHEY and CDR2 SVGEGT come from the germline V gene. This CDR3 region has 17 residues. CDR3 sequence reads: CAGSYFGHPISGNTVYF. In DNA form, the CDR3 reads TGTGCCGGCAGTTACTTTGGACACCCGATCTCTGGAAACACCGTATATTTT.

This clonotype has a single count. It may be a read error: a sequence one base away is much more abundant. The chain links TRBV6-2 or TRBV6-3 to TRBJ2-1; weak D call: TRBD2 (5 bases). Looked up from germline, CDR1 is MNHEY and CDR2 is SVGEGT. The CDR3 has 13 residues. CDR3 region: CASSYSEGNGQFF. Here the CDR3 DNA reads TGTGCCAGCAGTTACTCCGAGGGCAATGGGCAGTTCTTC.

The rearrangement joins TRBV21-1 to TRBJ1-3. TRBV21-1 is given as a pseudogene. The CDR3 is made up of 17 amino acids. CDR3: CASSKVGGISSGNTIYF. Here the CDR3 DNA reads TGTGCCAGCAGCAAGGTTGGAGGGATCAGCTCTGGAAACACCATATATTTT.

Regarding this clonotype: The conserved final phenylalanine or tryptophan is absent from the CDR3, which likely points to a read error. The gene calls are TRBV11-2 and TRBJ2-1; 7 nucleotides match TRBD1. There are 16 residues in the CDR3. CDR1 SGHAT and CDR2 FQNNGV come from the germline V gene. This CDR3 is CTSSWTDRKVYNEQFL. The CDR3 region has the DNA TGTACCAGCAGCTGGACGGACAGGAAGGTCTACAATGAGCAGTTCCTC.

In this sample, this clonotype turned up many times. This chain connects TRBV5-4 to TRBJ2-7; maybe TRBD2 (6 bases). Trimming took off 3 bases at V and 5 bases at J, with 18 bases between the two ends. The CDR3 covers 15 residues. Germline-derived CDR1 and CDR2 are SGHNT and YYREEE (reference sequence). The chain's CDR3 is CASSSEGRAYNEQYF. CDR3 in DNA: TGTGCCAGCAGCTCGGAGGGCAGGGCCTACAACGAGCAGTACTTC.

This clonotype appeared a few times. J is TRBJ2-2 and V is TRBV6-1; 9 positions match TRBD1. The CDR3 runs to 16 residues. Germline lookup yields CDR1 MNHNS and CDR2 SASEGT. Unmatched junction bases numbered 2, after V lost 1 base and J lost 2 bases. The CDR3 region has the DNA TGTGCCAGCAGTGAAGGGGGACAGGGTAACACCGGGGAGCTGTTTTTT. Translating gives CASSEGGQGNTGELFF.

This clonotype was seen at least ten times. The genes are TRBV4-2 and TRBJ2-7; D tentatively reads TRBD1 or TRBD2 (5 bases each). The CDR3 is 11 amino acids. Trimming took 5 bases from V and 9 from J, leaving 11 bases between them. Germline V gives CDR1 LGHNA, CDR2 YNFKEQ. DNA of the CDR3: TGTGCCAGCAGCGGTGTGAGGGGGCAGTACTTC. Amino acid sequence: CASSGVRGQYF.